Below, one T cell receptor beta chain is given with its context. Germline V lookup: CDR1 SGHDT, CDR2 YYEEEE. CDR3 length: 16 amino acids. V lost 3 bases and J lost 6; bases outside the gene matches: 9. The time point here: after dendritic cell vaccination, including at tumor progression/relapse. Fresh-frozen tumor tissue and more than two years of survival data were available for all. Measured with immunoSEQ multiplex PCR; TCRdb has only the in-frame clones, and not every one. The sample records 65,000 or so clones, around nine tenths being singletons. The sample is drawn from a study of glioma-infiltrating T cells after dendritic cell vaccination. Study-wide background: Three intradermal dendritic cell vaccine injections were given every two weeks.

The chain has TRBV5-6 and TRBJ1-4; TRBD1 agrees at 9 bases. This TCR was sampled from a human donor with glioblastoma. Material: blood, obtained after dendritic cell vaccination. CDR3 residues: CASSSEVDRGDEKLFF. Written as DNA, the CDR3 is TGTGCCAGCAGCTCAGAGGTAGACAGGGGGGATGAAAAACTGTTTTTT.